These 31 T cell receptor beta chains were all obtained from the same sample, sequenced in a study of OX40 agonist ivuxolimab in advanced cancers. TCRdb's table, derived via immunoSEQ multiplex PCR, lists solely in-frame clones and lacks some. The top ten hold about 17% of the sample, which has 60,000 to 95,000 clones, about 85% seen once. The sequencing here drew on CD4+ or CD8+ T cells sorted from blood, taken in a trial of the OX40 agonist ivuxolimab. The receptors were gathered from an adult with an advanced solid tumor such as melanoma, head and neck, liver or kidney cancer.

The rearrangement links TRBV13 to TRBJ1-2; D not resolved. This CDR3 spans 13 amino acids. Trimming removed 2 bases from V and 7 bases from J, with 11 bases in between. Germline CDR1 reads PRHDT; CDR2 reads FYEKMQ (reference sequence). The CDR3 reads CASSLTVSVGYTF. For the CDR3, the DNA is TGTGCCAGCAGCTTAACGGTATCTGTTGGCTACACCTTC.

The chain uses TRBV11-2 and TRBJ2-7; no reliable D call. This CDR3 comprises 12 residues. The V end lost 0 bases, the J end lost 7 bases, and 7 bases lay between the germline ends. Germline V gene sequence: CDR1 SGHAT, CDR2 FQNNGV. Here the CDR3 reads CASSLDFGEQYF. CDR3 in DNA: TGTGCCAGCAGCTTAGACTTCGGAGAGCAGTACTTC.

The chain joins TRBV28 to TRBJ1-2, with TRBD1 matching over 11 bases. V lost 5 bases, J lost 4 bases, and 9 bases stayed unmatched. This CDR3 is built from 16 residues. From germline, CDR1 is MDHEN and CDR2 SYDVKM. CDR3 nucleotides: TGTGCCAGCAGTCAACATCGGACAGGGGGCAGCTATGGCTACACCTTC. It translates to CASSQHRTGGSYGYTF.

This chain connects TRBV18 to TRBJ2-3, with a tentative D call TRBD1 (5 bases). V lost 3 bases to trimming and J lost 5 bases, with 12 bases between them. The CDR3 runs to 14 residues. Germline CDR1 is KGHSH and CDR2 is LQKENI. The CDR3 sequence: CASSPRQGIDTQYF. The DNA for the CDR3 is TGTGCCAGCTCACCTCGGCAGGGCATAGATACGCAGTATTTT. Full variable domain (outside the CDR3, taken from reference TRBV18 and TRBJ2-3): NAGVMQNPRHLVRRRGQEARLRCSPMKGHSHVYWYRQLPEEGLKFMVYLQKENIIDESGMPKERFSAEFPKEGPSILRIQQVVRGDSAAYFCASSPRQGIDTQYFGPGTRLTVL.

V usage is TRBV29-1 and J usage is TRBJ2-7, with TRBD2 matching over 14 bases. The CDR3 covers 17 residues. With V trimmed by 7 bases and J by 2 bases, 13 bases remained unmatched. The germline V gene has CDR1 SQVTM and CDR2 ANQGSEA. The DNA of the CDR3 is TGCAGCGCCCAGGGACTAGCGGGAGTAAAGTCCCCCTACGAGCAGTACTTC. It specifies CSAQGLAGVKSPYEQYF.

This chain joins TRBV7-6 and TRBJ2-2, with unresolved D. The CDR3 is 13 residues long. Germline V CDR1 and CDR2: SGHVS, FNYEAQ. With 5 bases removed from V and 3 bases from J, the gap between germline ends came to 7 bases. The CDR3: CASSPRDTGELFF. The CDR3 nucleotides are TGTGCCAGCAGCCCCCGGGACACCGGGGAGCTGTTTTTT.

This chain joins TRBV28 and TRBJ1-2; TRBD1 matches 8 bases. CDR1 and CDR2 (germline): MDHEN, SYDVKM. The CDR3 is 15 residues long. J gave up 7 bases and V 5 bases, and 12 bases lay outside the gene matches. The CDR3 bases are TGTGCCAGCAGTCCCCCCCCCGGGACAGGATTTGGCTACACCTTC. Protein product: CASSPPPGTGFGYTF.

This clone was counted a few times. DNA of the CDR3: TGTGCCAGCAGTTTACTGTCCCGGCACGGGGAGCTGTTTTTT. Translation gives CASSLLSRHGELFF. The chain joins TRBV6-1 to TRBJ2-2; D is uncertain. Germline values: CDR1 MNHNS, CDR2 SASEGT. V lost 5 bases, J lost 7 bases, and 14 bases lay in between. This CDR3 is built from 14 residues.

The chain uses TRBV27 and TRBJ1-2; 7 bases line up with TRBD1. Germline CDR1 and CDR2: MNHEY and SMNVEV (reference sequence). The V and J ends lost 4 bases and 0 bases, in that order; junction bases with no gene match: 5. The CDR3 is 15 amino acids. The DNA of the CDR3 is TGTGCCAGCAGTTCCCAGGGGGTGCCTAACTATGGCTACACCTTC. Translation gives CASSSQGVPNYGYTF.

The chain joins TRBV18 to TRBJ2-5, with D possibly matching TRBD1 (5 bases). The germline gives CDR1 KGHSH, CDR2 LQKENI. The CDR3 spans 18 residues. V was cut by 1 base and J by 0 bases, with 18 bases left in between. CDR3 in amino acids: CASSPRPQGLWYQETQYF. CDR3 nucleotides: TGTGCCAGCTCACCACGCCCCCAGGGCCTCTGGTACCAAGAGACCCAGTACTTC.

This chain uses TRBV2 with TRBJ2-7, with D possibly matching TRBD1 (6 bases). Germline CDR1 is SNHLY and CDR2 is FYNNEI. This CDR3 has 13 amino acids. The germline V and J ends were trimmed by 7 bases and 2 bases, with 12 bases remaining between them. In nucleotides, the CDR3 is TGTGCCAGCAACAGGGACGCAACCTACGAGCAGTACTTC. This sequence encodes CASNRDATYEQYF.

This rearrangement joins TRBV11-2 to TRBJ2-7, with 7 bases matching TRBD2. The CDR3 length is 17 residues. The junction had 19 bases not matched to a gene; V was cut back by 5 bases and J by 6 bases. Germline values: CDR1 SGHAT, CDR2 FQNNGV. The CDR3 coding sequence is TGTGCCAGCAGCATAACCCCCCTTGGCGGGAGAAAGTCCGAGCAGTACTTC. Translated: CASSITPLGGRKSEQYF.

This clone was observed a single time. The CDR3 DNA reads TGTGCCAGCAGTCAAAAAGAGACCCAGTACTTC. Its protein is CASSQKETQYF. This chain connects TRBV7-9 to TRBJ2-5; D remains unclear. The CDR3 spans 11 residues. The V and J ends lost 6 bases and 3 bases respectively, with 5 bases between them. The V gene's germline CDR1 is SEHNR and CDR2 FQNEAQ (reference sequence).

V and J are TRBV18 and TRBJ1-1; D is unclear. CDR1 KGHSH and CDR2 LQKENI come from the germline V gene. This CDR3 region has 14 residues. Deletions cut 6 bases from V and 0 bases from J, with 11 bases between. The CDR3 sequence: CASSGTVMNTEAFF. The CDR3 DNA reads TGTGCCAGCTCGGGTACCGTCATGAACACTGAAGCTTTCTTT.

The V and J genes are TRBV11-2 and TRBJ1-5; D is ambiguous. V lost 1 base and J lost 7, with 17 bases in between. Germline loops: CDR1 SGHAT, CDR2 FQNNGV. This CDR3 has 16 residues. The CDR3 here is CASSLAGVAGSQPQHF. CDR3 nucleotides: TGTGCCAGCAGCTTAGCCGGGGTAGCGGGATCCCAGCCCCAGCATTTT. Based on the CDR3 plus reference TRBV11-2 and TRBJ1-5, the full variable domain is EAGVAQSPRYKIIEKRQSVAFWCNPISGHATLYWYQQILGQGPKLLIQFQNNGVVDDSQLPKDRFSAERLKGVDSTLKIQPAKLEDSAVYLCASSLAGVAGSQPQHFGDGTRLSIL.

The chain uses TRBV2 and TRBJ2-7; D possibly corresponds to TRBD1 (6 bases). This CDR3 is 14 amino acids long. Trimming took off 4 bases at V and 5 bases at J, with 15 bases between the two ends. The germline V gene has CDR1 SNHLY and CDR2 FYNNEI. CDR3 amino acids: CASSVNRVSNEQYF. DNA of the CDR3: TGTGCCAGCAGTGTAAACAGGGTTTCCAACGAGCAGTACTTC.

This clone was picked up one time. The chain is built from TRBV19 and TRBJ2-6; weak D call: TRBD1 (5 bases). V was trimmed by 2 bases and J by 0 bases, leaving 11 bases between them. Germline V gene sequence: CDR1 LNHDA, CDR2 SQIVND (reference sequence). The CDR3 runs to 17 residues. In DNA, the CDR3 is TGTGCCAGTAGTATAAGGGGCGGCGGCTCTGGGGCCAACGTCCTGACTTTC. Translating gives CASSIRGGGSGANVLTF.

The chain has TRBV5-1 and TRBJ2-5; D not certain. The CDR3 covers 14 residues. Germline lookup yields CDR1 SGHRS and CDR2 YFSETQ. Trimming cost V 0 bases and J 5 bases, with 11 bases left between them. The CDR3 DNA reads TGCGCCAGCAGCTTGGGACACCTTGTGGAGACCCAGTACTTC. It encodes CASSLGHLVETQYF. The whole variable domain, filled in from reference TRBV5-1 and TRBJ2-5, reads KAGVTQTPRYLIKTRGQQVTLSCSPISGHRSVSWYQQTPGQGLQFLFEYFSETQRNKGNFPGRFSGRQFSNSRSEMNVSTLELGDSALYLCASSLGHLVETQYFGPGTRLLVL.

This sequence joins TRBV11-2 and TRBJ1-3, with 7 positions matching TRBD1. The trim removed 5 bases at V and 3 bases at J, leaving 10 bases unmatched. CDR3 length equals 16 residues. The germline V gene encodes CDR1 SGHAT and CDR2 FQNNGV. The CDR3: CASSVVTGVHGNTIYF. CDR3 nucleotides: TGTGCCAGCAGCGTAGTCACAGGGGTGCATGGAAACACCATATATTTT.

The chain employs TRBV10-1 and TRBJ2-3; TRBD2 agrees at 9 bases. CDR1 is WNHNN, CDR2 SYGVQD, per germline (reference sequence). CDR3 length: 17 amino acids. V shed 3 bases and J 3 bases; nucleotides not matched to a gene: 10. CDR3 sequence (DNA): TGCGCCAGCAGTGATGGGGTTAGCGGGAGTGGTACAGATACGCAGTATTTT. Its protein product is CASSDGVSGSGTDTQYF.

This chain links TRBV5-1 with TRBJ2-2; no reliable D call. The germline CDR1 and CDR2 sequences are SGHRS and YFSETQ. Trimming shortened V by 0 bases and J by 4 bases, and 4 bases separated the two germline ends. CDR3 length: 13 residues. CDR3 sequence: CASSLDFTGELFF. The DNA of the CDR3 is TGCGCCAGCAGCTTGGATTTCACCGGGGAGCTGTTTTTT.

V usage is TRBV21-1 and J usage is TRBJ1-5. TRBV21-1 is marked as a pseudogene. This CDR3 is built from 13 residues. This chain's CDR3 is CASSDLSNQPQHF. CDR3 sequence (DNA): TGTGCCAGTTCGGACCTTAGCAATCAGCCCCAGCATTTT.

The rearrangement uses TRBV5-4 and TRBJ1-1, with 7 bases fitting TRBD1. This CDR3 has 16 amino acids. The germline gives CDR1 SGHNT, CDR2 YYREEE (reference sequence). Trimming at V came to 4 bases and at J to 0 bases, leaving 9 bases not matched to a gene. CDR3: CASSGGPQGVNTEAFF. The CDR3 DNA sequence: TGTGCCAGCAGCGGGGGGCCTCAGGGGGTGAACACTGAAGCTTTCTTT. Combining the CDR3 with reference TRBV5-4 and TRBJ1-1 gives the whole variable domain ETGVTQSPTHLIKTRGQQVTLRCSSQSGHNTVSWYQQALGQGPQFIFQYYREEENGRGNFPPRFSGLQFPNYSSELNVNALELDDSALYLCASSGGPQGVNTEAFFGQGTRLTVV.

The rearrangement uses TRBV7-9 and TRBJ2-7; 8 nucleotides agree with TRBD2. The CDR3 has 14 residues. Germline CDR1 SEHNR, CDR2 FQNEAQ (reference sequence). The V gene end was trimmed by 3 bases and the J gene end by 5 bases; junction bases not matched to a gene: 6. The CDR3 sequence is CASSFQRERNEQYF. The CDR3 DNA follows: TGTGCCAGCAGCTTTCAGCGGGAGAGGAACGAGCAGTACTTC. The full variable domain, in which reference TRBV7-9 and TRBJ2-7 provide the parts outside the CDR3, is DTGVSQNPRHKITKRGQNVTFRCDPISEHNRLYWYRQTLGQGPEFLTYFQNEAQLEKSRLLSDRFSAERPKGSFSTLEIQRTEQGDSAMYLCASSFQRERNEQYFGPGTRLTVT.

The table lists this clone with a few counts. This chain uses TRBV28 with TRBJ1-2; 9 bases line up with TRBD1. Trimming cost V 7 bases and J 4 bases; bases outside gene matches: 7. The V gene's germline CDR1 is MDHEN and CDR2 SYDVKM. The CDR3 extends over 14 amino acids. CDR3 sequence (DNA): TGTGCCAGCAATGACCCGGGACAGGGCTATGGCTACACCTTC. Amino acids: CASNDPGQGYGYTF.

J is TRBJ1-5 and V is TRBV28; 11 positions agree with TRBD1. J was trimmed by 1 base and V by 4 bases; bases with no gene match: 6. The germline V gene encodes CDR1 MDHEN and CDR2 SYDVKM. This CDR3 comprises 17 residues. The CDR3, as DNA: TGTGCCAGCAGTTCAAGGGACAGGGGGAAGAGCAATCAGCCCCAGCATTTT. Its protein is CASSSRDRGKSNQPQHF.

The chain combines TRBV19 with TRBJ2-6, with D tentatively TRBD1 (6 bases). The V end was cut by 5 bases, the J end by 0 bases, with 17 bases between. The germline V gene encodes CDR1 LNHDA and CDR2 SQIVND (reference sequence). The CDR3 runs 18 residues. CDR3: CASSLRRGQDSGANVLTF. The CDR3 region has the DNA TGTGCCAGTAGTCTCCGACGGGGACAAGACTCTGGGGCCAACGTCCTGACTTTC.

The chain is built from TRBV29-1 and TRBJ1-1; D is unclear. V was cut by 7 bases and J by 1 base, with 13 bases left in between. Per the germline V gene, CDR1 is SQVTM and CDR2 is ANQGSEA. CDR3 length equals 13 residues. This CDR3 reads CSGQGNRNTEAFF. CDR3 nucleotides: TGCAGCGGTCAAGGTAACCGGAACACTGAAGCTTTCTTT.

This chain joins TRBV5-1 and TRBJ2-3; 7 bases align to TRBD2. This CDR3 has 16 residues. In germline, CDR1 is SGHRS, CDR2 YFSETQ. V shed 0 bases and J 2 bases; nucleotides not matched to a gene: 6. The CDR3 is CASSLDFGDYTDTQYF. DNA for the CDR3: TGCGCCAGCAGCTTGGACTTCGGGGACTACACAGATACGCAGTATTTT.

CDR3 protein: CASSTLAGAGNEQFF. CDR3 bases: TGCGCCAGCAGCACGCTAGCGGGAGCGGGCAATGAGCAGTTCTTC. The chain carries TRBV5-1 and TRBJ2-1; 10 positions agree with TRBD2. Trimming removed 4 bases from V and 6 bases from J; junction bases left unmatched: 7. Looked up from germline, CDR1 is SGHRS and CDR2 is YFSETQ. This CDR3 has 15 residues.

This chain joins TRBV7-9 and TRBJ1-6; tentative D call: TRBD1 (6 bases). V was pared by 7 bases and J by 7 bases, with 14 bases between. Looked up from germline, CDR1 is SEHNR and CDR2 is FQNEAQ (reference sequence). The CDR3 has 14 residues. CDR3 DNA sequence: TGTGCCAGCACCCTGGGGGGGGCCAATTCACCCCTCCACTTT. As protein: CASTLGGANSPLHF.